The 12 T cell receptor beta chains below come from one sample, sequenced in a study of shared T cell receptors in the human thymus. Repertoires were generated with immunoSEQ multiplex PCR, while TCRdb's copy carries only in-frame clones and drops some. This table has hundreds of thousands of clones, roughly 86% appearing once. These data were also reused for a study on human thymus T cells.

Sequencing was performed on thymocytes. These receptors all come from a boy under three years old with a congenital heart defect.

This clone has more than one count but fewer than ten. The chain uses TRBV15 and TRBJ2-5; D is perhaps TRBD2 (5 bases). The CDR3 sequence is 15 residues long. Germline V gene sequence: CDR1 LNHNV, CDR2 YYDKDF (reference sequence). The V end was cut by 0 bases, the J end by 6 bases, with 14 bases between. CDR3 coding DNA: TGTGCCACCAGCAGAGACGGAGGAGTTTTAAAGACCCAGTACTTC. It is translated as CATSRDGGVLKTQYF.

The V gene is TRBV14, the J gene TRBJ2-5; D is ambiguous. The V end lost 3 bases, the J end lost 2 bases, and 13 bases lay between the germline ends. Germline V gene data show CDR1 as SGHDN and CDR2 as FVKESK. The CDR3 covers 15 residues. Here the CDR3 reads CASSHRTCIQETQYF. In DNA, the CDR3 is TGTGCCAGCAGCCACCGAACTTGTATTCAAGAGACCCAGTACTTC.

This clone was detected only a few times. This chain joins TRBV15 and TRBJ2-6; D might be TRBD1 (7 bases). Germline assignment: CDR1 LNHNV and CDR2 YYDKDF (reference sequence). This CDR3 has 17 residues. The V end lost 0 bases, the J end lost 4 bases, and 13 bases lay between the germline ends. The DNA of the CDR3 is TGTGCCACCAGCAGAGATCAGGGGGGTGACGGGGCCAACGTCCTGACTTTC. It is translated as CATSRDQGGDGANVLTF.

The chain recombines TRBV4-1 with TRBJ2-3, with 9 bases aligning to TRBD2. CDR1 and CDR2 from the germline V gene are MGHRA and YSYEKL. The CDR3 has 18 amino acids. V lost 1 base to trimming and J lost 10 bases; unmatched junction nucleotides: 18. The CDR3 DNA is TGCGCCAGCAGCCAAGGACCAGCGGGGGGTTTAGACAAGTGGGCGCAGTATTTT. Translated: CASSQGPAGGLDKWAQYF.

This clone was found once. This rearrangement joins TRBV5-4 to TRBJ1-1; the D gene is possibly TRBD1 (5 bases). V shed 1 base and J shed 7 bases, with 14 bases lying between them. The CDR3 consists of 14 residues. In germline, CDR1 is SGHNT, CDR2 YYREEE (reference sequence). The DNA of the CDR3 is TGTGCCAGCAGCTTGAGGTGGGGGGGAAGTGAAGCTTTCTTT. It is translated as CASSLRWGGSEAFF.

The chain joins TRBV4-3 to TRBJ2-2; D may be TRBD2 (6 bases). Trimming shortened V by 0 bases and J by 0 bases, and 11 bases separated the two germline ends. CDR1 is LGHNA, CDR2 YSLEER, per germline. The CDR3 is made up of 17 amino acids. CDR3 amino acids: CASSQDSRDSNTGELFF. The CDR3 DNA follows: TGCGCCAGCAGCCAAGATTCGAGGGACTCGAACACCGGGGAGCTGTTTTTT.

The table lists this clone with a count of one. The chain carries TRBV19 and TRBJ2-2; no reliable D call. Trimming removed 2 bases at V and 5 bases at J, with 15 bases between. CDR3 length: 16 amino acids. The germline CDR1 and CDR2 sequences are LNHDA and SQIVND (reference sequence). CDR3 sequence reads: CASSIWVGRGTGELFF. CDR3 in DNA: TGTGCCAGTAGTATATGGGTAGGAAGAGGAACCGGGGAGCTGTTTTTT.

CDR3 nucleotides: TGTGCCAGCAGCTCGGACAGGGTTAATTCACCCCTCCACTTT. Translating it yields CASSSDRVNSPLHF. The J gene is TRBJ1-6, the V gene TRBV5-8; 8 nucleotides line up with TRBD1. The junction had 2 bases not matched to a gene; V was cut back by 3 bases and J by 6 bases. Germline V lookup: CDR1 SGHTS, CDR2 YDEGEE. This CDR3 comprises 14 residues.

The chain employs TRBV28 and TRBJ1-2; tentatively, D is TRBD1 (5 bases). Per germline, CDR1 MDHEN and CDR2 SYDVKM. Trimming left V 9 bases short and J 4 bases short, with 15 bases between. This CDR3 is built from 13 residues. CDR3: CASLGRVRYGYTF. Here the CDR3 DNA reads TGTGCCAGTCTGGGCAGGGTACGCTATGGCTACACCTTC.

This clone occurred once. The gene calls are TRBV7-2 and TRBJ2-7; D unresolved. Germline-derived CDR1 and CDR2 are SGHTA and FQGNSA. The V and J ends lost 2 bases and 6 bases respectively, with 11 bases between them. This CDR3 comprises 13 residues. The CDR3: CASSLYPSIEQYF. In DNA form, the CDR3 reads TGTGCCAGCAGCTTATACCCCTCTATCGAGCAGTACTTC.

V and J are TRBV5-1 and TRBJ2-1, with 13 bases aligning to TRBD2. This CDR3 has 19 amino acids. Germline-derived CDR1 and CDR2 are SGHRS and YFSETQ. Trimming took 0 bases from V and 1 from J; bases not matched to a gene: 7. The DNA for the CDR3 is TGCGCCAGCAGCTTGGGACTAGCGGGGGGCCCTCGGTCCTACAATGAGCAGTTCTTC. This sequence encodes CASSLGLAGGPRSYNEQFF.

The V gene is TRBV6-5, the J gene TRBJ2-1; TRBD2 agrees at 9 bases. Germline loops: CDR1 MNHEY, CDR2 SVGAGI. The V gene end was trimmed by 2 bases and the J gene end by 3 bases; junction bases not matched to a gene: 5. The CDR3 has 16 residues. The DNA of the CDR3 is TGTGCCAGCAGTTACGGCGGAGCGGGGGGCTACAATGAGCAGTTCTTC. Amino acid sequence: CASSYGGAGGYNEQFF.